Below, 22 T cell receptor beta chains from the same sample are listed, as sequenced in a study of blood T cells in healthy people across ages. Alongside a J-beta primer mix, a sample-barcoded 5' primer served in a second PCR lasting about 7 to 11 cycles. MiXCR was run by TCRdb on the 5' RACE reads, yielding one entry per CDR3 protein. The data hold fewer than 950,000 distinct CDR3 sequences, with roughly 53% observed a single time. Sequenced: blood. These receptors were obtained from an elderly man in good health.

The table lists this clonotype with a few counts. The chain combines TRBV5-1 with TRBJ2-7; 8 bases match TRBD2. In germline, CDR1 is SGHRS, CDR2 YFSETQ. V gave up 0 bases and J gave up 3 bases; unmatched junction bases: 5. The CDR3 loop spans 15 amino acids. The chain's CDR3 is CASSLVQAGVYEQYF. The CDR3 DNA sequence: TGCGCCAGCAGCTTGGTCCAAGCGGGAGTCTACGAGCAGTACTTC.

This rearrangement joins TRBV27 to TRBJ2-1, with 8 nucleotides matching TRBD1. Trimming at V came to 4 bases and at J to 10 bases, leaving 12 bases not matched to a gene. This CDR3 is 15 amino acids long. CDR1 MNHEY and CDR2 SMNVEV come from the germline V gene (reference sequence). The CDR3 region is CASSSQGAGNREQFF. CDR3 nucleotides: TGTGCCAGCAGTTCGCAGGGGGCGGGTAATCGAGAGCAGTTCTTC.

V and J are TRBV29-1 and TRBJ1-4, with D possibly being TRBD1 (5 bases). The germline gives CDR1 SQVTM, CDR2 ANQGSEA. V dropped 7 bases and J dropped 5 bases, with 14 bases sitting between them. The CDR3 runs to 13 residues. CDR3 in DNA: TGCAGCGGGGGGGAGGGGATAAATGAAAAACTGTTTTTT. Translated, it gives CSGGEGINEKLFF.

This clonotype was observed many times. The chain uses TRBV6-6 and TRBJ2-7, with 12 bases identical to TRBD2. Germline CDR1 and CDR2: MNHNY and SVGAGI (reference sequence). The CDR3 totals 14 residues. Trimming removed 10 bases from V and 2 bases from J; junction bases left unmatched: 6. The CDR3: CATSGGERAYEQYF. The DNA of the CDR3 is TGTGCCACTAGCGGGGGGGAAAGGGCCTACGAGCAGTACTTC.

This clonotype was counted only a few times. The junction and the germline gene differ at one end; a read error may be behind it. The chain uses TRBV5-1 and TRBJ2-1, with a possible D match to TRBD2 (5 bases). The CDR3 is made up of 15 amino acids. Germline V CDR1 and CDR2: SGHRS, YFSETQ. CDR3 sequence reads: CASSQTSRSNNGQFF. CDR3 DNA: TGCGCCAGCAGCCAAACTAGTCGATCCAATAATGGGCAGTTCTTC.

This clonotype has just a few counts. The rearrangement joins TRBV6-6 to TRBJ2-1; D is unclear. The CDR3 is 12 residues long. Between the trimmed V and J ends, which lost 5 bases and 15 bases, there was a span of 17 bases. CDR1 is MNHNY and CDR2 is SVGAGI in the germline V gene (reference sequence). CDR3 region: CASSLPQENPFF. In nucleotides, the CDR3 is TGTGCCAGCAGTCTACCGCAGGAAAATCCGTTCTTC.

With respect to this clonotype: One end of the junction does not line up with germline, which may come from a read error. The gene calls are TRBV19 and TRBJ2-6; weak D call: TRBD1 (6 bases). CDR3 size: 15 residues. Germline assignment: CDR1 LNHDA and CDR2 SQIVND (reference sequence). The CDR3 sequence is CTSSRQVTGANVLTF. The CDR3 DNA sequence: TGTACCAGTAGTCGACAGGTCACTGGGGCCAACGTCCTGACTTTC.

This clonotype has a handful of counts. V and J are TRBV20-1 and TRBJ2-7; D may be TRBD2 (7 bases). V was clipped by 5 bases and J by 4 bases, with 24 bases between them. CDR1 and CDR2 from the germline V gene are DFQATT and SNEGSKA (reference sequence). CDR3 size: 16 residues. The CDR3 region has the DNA TGCAGTGCTCCTCCAGGGAGGGGGGTGCAGTGGTACGAGCAGTACTTC. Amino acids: CSAPPGRGVQWYEQYF.

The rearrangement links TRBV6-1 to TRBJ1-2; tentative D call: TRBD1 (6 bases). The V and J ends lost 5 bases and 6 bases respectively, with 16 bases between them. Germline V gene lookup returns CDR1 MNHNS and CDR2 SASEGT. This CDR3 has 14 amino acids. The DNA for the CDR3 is TGTGCCAGCAGTCGGGGGCCTAGCACGGATGGCTACACCTTC. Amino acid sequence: CASSRGPSTDGYTF.

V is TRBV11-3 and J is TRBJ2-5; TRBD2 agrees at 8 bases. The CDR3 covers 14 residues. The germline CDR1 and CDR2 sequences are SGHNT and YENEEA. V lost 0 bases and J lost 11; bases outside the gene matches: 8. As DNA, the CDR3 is TGTGCCAGCAGCTTAGATCCCGCGACTAGCGTGCAGTACTTC. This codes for CASSLDPATSVQYF.

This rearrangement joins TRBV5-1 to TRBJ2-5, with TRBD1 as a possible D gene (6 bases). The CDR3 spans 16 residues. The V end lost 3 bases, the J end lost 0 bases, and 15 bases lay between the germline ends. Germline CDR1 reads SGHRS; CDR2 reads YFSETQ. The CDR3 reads CASSSQGRAYQETQYF. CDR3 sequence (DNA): TGCGCCAGCAGCTCGCAGGGGCGGGCGTACCAAGAGACCCAGTACTTC.

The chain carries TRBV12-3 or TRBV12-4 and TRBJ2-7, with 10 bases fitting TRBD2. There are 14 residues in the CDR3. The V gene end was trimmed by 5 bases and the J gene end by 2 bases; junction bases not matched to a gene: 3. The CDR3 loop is CASSGGLAAYEQYF. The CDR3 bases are TGTGCCAGCAGTGGCGGACTAGCGGCCTACGAGCAGTACTTC.

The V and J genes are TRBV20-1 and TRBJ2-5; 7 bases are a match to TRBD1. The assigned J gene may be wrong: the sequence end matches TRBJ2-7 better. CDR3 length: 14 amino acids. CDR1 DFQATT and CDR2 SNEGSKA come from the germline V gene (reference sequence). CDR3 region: CSASRDSGYNEQYF. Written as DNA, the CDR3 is TGCAGTGCTAGTCGGGACAGTGGCTACAACGAGCAGTACTTC.

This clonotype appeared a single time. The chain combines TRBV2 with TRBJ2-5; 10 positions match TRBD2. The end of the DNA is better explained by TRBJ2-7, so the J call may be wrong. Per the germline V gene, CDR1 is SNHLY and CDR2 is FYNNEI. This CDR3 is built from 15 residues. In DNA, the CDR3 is TGTGCCAAGACTAGCGGGTACCATACAGTCGGCGAGCAGTACTTC. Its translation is CAKTSGYHTVGEQYF.

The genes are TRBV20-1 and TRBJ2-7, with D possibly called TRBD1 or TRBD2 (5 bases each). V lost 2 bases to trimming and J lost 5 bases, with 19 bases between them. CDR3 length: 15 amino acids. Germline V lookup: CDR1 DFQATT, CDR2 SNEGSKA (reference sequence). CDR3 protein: CSARRNGGWENEQYF. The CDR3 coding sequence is TGCAGTGCTAGAAGGAATGGGGGTTGGGAAAACGAGCAGTACTTC.

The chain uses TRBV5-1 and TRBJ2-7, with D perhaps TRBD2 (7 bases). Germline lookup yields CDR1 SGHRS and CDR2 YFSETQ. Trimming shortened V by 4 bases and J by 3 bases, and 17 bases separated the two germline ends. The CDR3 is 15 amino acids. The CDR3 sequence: CASSPSGGRGYEQYF. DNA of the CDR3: TGCGCCAGCAGCCCATCGGGGGGCCGTGGCTACGAGCAGTACTTC.

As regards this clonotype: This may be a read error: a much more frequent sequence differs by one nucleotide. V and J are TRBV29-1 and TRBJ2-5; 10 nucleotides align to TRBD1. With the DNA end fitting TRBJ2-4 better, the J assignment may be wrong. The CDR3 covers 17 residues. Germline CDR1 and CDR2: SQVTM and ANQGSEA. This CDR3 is CCVGGTGAAVSKNIQYF. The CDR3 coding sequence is TGCTGCGTTGGTGGGACAGGGGCCGCGGTATCCAAAAACATTCAGTACTTC.

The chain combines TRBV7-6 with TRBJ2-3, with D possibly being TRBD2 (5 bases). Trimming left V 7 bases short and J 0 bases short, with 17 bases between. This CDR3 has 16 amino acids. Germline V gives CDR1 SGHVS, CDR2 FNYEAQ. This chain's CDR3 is CASTYIGGSSTDTQYF. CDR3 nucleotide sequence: TGTGCCAGCACTTACATAGGAGGCTCTAGCACAGATACGCAGTATTTT.

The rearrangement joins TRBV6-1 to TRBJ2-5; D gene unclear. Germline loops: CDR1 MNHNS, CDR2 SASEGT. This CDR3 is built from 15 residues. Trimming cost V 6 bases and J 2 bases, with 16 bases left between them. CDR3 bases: TGTGCCAGCAGGATAGATGGCGTAAGACAAGAGACCCAGTACTTC. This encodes CASRIDGVRQETQYF.

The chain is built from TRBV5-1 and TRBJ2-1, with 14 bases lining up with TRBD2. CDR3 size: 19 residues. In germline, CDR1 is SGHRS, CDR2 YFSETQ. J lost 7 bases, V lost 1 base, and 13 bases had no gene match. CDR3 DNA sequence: TGCGCCAGCAGCTTGTCCGAGGGGACTAGCGGGAGAGCGGGGAATGAGCAGTTCTTC. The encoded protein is CASSLSEGTSGRAGNEQFF.

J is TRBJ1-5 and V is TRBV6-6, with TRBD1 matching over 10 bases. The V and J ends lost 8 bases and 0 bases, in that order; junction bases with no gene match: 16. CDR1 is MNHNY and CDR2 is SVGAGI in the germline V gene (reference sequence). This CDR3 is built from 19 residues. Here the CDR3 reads CASAKRRDRGTYSNQPQHF. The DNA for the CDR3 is TGTGCCAGCGCCAAACGACGGGACAGGGGAACTTATAGCAATCAGCCCCAGCATTTT.

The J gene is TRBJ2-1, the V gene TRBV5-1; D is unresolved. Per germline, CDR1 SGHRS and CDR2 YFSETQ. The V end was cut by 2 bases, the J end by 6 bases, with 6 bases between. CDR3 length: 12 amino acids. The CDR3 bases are TGCGCCAGCAGCTTCGCGAGCAATGAGCAGTTCTTC. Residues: CASSFASNEQFF.